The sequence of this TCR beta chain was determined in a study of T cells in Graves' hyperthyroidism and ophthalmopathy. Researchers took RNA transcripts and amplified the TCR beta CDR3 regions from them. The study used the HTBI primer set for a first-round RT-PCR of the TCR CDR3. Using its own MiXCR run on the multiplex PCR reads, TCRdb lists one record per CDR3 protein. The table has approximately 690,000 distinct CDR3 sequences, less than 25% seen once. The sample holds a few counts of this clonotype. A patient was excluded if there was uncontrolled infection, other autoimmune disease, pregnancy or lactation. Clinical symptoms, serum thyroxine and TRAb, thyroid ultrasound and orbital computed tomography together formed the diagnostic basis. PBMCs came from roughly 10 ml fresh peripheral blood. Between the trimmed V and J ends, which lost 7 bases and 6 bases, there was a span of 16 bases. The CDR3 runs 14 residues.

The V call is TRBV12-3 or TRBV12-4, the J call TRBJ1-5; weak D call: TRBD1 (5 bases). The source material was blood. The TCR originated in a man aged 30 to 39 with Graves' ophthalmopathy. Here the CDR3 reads CASNIGGSGQPQHF. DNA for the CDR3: TGTGCCAGCAACATCGGGGGTTCGGGTCAGCCCCAGCATTTT.